A single sample gave rise to the 17 T cell receptor beta chains below, sequenced in a study of glioma-infiltrating T cells. TCR alpha and beta CDR3 regions were amplified from RNA using iRepertoire nested multiplex PCR. From the multiplex PCR reads, TCRdb called clonotypes with MiXCR, one entry per CDR3 protein. The sample lists some 160,000 distinct CDR3 sequences; approximately 40% were seen once. The source material was glioma tissue, nonneoplastic brain tissue, or PBMCs (not recorded which). The source is a human donor with low-grade glioma or glioblastoma, undergoing nonglioma brain surgery, or in good health (not recorded which).

This clonotype was seen a handful of times. The genes are TRBV11-2 and TRBJ2-7, with 13 positions matching TRBD2. The V and J ends lost 5 bases and 4 bases, in that order; junction bases with no gene match: 5. CDR3 size: 15 residues. CDR1 is SGHAT, CDR2 FQNNGV, per germline. The DNA for the CDR3 is TGTGCCAGCAGCACAAGACTAGCGGGAGGTTACGAGCAGTACTTC. Encoded protein: CASSTRLAGGYEQYF.

About this clonotype: This may stem from a read error, because a much larger clone lies one nucleotide away. The CDR3 DNA follows: TGTGCCAGGAGCCATCAGGTCGACGGTGGCTACACCTTC. Translation gives CARSHQVDGGYTF. The chain couples TRBV3-1 to TRBJ1-2; D is unresolved. The germline V gene has CDR1 LGHDT and CDR2 YNNKEL (reference sequence). This CDR3 has 13 amino acids.

The chain couples TRBV10-1 to TRBJ2-7, with 9 bases fitting TRBD2. The germline CDR1 and CDR2 sequences are WNHNN and SYGVQD (reference sequence). CDR3 length: 13 amino acids. The ends lost 8 bases at V and 5 bases at J; junction bases unmatched: 7. The CDR3 protein is CASVGLAPNEQYF. The CDR3, as DNA: TGCGCCAGCGTAGGACTAGCGCCGAACGAGCAGTACTTC.

This clonotype appeared many times. DNA of the CDR3: TGTGCCAGCAGTTACCCGAGAGGACTAGCGGATGATTTCCAAGAGACCCAGTACTTC. Protein: CASSYPRGLADDFQETQYF. The V gene is TRBV6-6, the J gene TRBJ2-5; TRBD2 agrees at 10 bases. Unmatched junction bases numbered 13, after V lost 2 bases and J lost 1 base. Looked up from germline, CDR1 is MNHNY and CDR2 is SVGAGI (reference sequence). The CDR3 has 19 residues.

The chain links TRBV6-1 to TRBJ2-1, with D perhaps matching TRBD2 (5 bases). In germline, CDR1 is MNHNS, CDR2 SASEGT. Between the trimmed V and J ends, which lost 1 base and 10 bases, there was a span of 17 bases. The CDR3 has 15 amino acids. DNA of the CDR3: TGTGCCAGCAGTGAAGGTGTTAGCGTTTCCTACGAGCAGTTCTTC. Amino acids: CASSEGVSVSYEQFF.

At least ten counts were recorded for this clonotype. The V gene is TRBV24-1, the J gene TRBJ1-1; D perhaps matches TRBD1 (6 bases). CDR1 and CDR2 (germline): KGHDR, SFDVKD. The CDR3 contains 16 residues. With 2 bases removed from V and 3 bases from J, the gap between germline ends came to 15 bases. CDR3 residues: CATSDSGQTRHTEAFF. In DNA, the CDR3 is TGTGCCACCAGTGATTCCGGACAGACAAGGCACACTGAAGCTTTCTTT.

The chain joins TRBV3-1 to TRBJ2-1; 7 positions match TRBD2. The CDR3 length is 16 residues. V dropped 2 bases and J dropped 9; count of bases not matched to a gene: 13. Per the germline V gene, CDR1 is LGHDT and CDR2 is YNNKEL (reference sequence). The CDR3 protein is CASSQSVTSWKGEQFF. The CDR3 DNA follows: TGTGCCAGCAGCCAATCCGTGACTAGCTGGAAGGGTGAGCAGTTCTTC.

This clonotype was detected only a few times. This may be a read error: a much more frequent sequence differs by one nucleotide. The chain links TRBV20-1 to TRBJ2-1; D is tentatively TRBD1 or TRBD2 (5 bases each). Deletions cut 3 bases from V and 4 bases from J, with 13 bases between. The germline V gene has CDR1 DFQATT and CDR2 SNEGSKA (reference sequence). The CDR3 sequence is 14 residues long. CDR3 region: CSASYLEGYNEQFF. The DNA for the CDR3 is TGCAGTGCTAGTTACCTAGAGGGGTACAATGAGCAGTTCTTC.

This clonotype showed up just a few times. V usage is TRBV2 and J usage is TRBJ2-7, with 9 bases identical to TRBD2. There are 15 residues in the CDR3. Germline V gene data show CDR1 as SNHLY and CDR2 as FYNNEI. V lost 6 bases and J lost 1; bases outside the gene matches: 7. The CDR3 is CASSPVLAGSYEQYF. The DNA of the CDR3 is TGTGCCAGCAGCCCAGTACTAGCGGGTTCCTACGAGCAGTACTTC.

Remarks on this clonotype: A read error may be the cause here, since a much bigger clone is one base away. The chain joins TRBV29-1 to TRBJ2-3, with TRBD1 as a possible D gene (5 bases). This CDR3 is 12 amino acids long. Trimming cost V 7 bases and J 4 bases, with 12 bases left between them. Germline CDR1 and CDR2: SQVTM and ANQGSEA. The chain's CDR3 is CSADTRSDTQYF. The CDR3 DNA reads TGCAGCGCGGACACGCGGTCAGATACGCAGTATTTT.

This clonotype has only a few counts. This chain joins TRBV6-4 and TRBJ2-1; 8 bases are a match to TRBD2. The CDR3 covers 16 residues. Trimming at V came to 4 bases and at J to 7 bases, leaving 12 bases not matched to a gene. Looked up from germline, CDR1 is MRHNA and CDR2 is SNTAGT. CDR3 protein: CASSVTHIAGRNEQFF. CDR3 nucleotides: TGTGCCAGCAGTGTTACCCACATAGCGGGGAGAAATGAGCAGTTCTTC.

As to this clonotype: A much larger clone differs from this one at a single base, so this may be a read error. V usage is TRBV28 and J usage is TRBJ1-1, with 10 nucleotides matching TRBD1. CDR3 size: 15 residues. Germline assignment: CDR1 MDHEN and CDR2 SYDVKM. The CDR3 sequence is CTSSFGDRGITEAFF. In DNA, the CDR3 is TGTACCAGCAGTTTCGGGGACAGGGGAATAACTGAAGCTTTCTTT.

The chain joins TRBV5-8 to TRBJ1-4, with D possibly TRBD1 on 6 matching bases. From germline, CDR1 is SGHTS and CDR2 YDEGEE. V lost 1 base and J lost 7, with 17 bases in between. The CDR3 extends over 16 amino acids. The CDR3 coding sequence is TGTGCCAGCAGCTTGAGACAGGTCCCCGACGGTGAAAAACTGTTTTTT. Translation: CASSLRQVPDGEKLFF.

This clonotype was recorded many times. The chain uses TRBV6-1 and TRBJ1-6; a weak D match, TRBD1 (5 bases). The CDR3 is 14 residues long. V lost 6 bases and J 8 bases, leaving 14 bases between the germline ends. Looked up from germline, CDR1 is MNHNS and CDR2 is SASEGT. CDR3 residues: CASRSGTVDSPLHF. DNA of the CDR3: TGTGCCAGCAGGTCCGGGACGGTCGATTCACCCCTCCACTTT.

V usage is TRBV20-1 and J usage is TRBJ2-7; D gene unclear. V was trimmed by 0 bases and J by 4 bases, leaving 16 bases between them. This CDR3 has 15 amino acids. Germline CDR1 reads DFQATT; CDR2 reads SNEGSKA (reference sequence). CDR3 DNA sequence: TGCAGTGCTAGAGATTTTAGGCTAGAGGCATACGAGCAGTACTTC. Its protein product is CSARDFRLEAYEQYF.

Details on this clonotype: A much larger clone is a single base away; this may be a read error. V is TRBV4-2 and J is TRBJ2-5; D remains ambiguous. CDR1 and CDR2 (germline): LGHNA, YNFKEQ. The CDR3 has 13 amino acids. This CDR3 is CASSPRTEENQYF. The CDR3 DNA reads TGTGCCAGCAGCCCCCGGACGGAAGAGAACCAGTACTTC.

Comment on this clonotype: This may come from a read error, since a much larger clone is one base off. This rearrangement joins TRBV20-1 to TRBJ2-2; perhaps TRBD2 as D (6 bases). The CDR3 consists of 13 residues. Trimming stripped 7 bases from V and 1 base from J, with 10 bases between. Germline CDR1 DFQATT, CDR2 SNEGSKA (reference sequence). Here the CDR3 reads CSGSGGNTGELFF. CDR3 DNA: TGCAGTGGTAGCGGAGGGAACACCGGGGAGCTGTTTTTT.